A single sample is the source of the 25 T cell receptor beta chains below, sequenced in a study of T cells in Graves' hyperthyroidism and ophthalmopathy. The TCR beta CDR3 regions underwent amplification using RNA transcripts as the source. The study used the HTBI primer set for a first-round RT-PCR of the TCR CDR3. TCRdb processed the multiplex PCR reads anew with MiXCR; each CDR3 protein has one entry. The repertoire holds about 260,000 distinct CDR3 sequences, with approximately 16% as singletons. Sequenced material: blood. The receptors derive from a woman in her late teens or twenties with Graves' ophthalmopathy.

This clonotype was detected many times. The chain carries TRBV9 and TRBJ2-1; D is possibly TRBD2 (6 bases). Trimming pared 0 bases from V and 6 bases from J, leaving 16 bases between. Germline V gives CDR1 SGDLS, CDR2 YYNGEE. The CDR3 loop spans 16 amino acids. CDR3 in amino acids: CASSVGGVGKGNEQFF. The CDR3, as DNA: TGTGCCAGCAGCGTAGGGGGGGTTGGGAAAGGCAATGAGCAGTTCTTC.

Many counts were recorded for this clonotype. The V call is TRBV30, the J call TRBJ1-4; 8 bases map to TRBD1. The ends lost 0 bases at V and 7 bases at J; junction bases unmatched: 1. Germline V gives CDR1 GTSNPN, CDR2 SVGIG (reference sequence). This CDR3 has 13 amino acids. The CDR3 DNA is TGTGCCTGGAGTGTGGGACAGGTTGAAAAACTGTTTTTT. It codes for CAWSVGQVEKLFF.

Many counts were recorded for this clonotype. The chain couples TRBV7-8 to TRBJ2-7, with TRBD2 matching over 9 bases. CDR3 size: 15 residues. Unmatched junction bases numbered 11, after V lost 5 bases and J lost 6 bases. In germline, CDR1 is SGHVS, CDR2 FQNEAQ. The CDR3 DNA is TGTGCCAGCAGCCCTCCGAGGGGACTAGCCTCCGAGCAGTACTTC. It is translated as CASSPPRGLASEQYF.

This clonotype appeared many times. This chain's CDR3 is CASSSKEARNTEAFF. The CDR3 bases are TGTGCCAGCAGCTCCAAGGAAGCCCGGAACACTGAAGCTTTCTTT. The chain joins TRBV7-8 to TRBJ1-1, with no clear D. Between the trimmed V and J ends, which lost 4 bases and 1 base, there was a span of 13 bases. The V gene's germline CDR1 is SGHVS and CDR2 FQNEAQ. The CDR3 totals 15 residues.

The V and J genes are TRBV27 and TRBJ2-1; 11 nucleotides agree with TRBD2. Germline loops: CDR1 MNHEY, CDR2 SMNVEV (reference sequence). CDR3 length: 15 residues. J was trimmed by 2 bases and V by 6 bases; bases with no gene match: 3. CDR3 protein: CASSYSGGAYNEQFF. CDR3 bases: TGTGCCAGCAGCTATAGCGGGGGGGCCTACAATGAGCAGTTCTTC.

This clonotype appeared many times. This chain connects TRBV10-2 to TRBJ1-1; TRBD1 agrees at 7 bases. The V segment lost 4 bases and the J segment 7 bases; nucleotides outside the gene matches: 6. Germline assignment: CDR1 WSHSY and CDR2 SAAADI. The CDR3 sequence is 13 residues long. The CDR3: CASSGQGGIEAFF. The CDR3 nucleotides are TGCGCCAGCAGTGGACAGGGAGGGATTGAAGCTTTCTTT.

Concerning this clonotype: This may arise from a read error, as a much more abundant clone is one base away. The genes are TRBV29-1 and TRBJ1-2, with D hard to call. The CDR3 consists of 14 residues. The germline gives CDR1 SQVTM, CDR2 ANQGSEA. The germline V and J ends were trimmed by 4 bases and 7 bases, with 19 bases remaining between them. Here the CDR3 DNA reads TGCAGCGTTGCTCCTTATAATGTTTTAGGTGGCTACACCTTC. This translates into CSVAPYNVLGGYTF.

This clonotype was picked up many times. V usage is TRBV5-5 and J usage is TRBJ2-1, with 15 bases that match TRBD2. The CDR3 covers 15 residues. The V gene end was trimmed by 7 bases and the J gene end by 8 bases; junction bases not matched to a gene: 7. The germline CDR1 and CDR2 sequences are SGHKS and YYEKEE (reference sequence). CDR3 bases: TGTGCCAGCGGGGGACTAGCGGGAGGTAGACATGAGCAGTTCTTC. This translates into CASGGLAGGRHEQFF.

There are many counts of this clonotype. The J gene is TRBJ1-5, the V gene TRBV4-1; D perhaps matches TRBD1 (5 bases). Germline V CDR1 and CDR2: MGHRA, YSYEKL. Trimming left V 5 bases short and J 6 bases short, with 14 bases between. The CDR3 consists of 14 residues. CDR3 coding DNA: TGCGCCAGCAGCGAGATCGGCGGGGCTCAGCCCCAGCATTTT. The encoded protein is CASSEIGGAQPQHF.

This clonotype occurred many times. The rearrangement uses TRBV19 and TRBJ1-1; 10 nucleotides align to TRBD1. The CDR3 is 18 residues long. Per germline, CDR1 LNHDA and CDR2 SQIVND (reference sequence). Trimming removed 4 bases from V and 0 bases from J; junction bases left unmatched: 11. The CDR3 here is CASSKQRDRGIMNTEAFF. Here the CDR3 DNA reads TGTGCCAGTAGTAAACAACGGGACAGGGGTATCATGAACACTGAAGCTTTCTTT.

This clonotype was recorded many times. The chain carries TRBV14 and TRBJ1-1; unclear D gene. V dropped 1 base and J dropped 3 bases, with 6 bases sitting between them. There are 13 residues in the CDR3. Germline V gene lookup returns CDR1 SGHDN and CDR2 FVKESK. The CDR3 protein is CASSQGRYTEAFF. CDR3 sequence (DNA): TGTGCCAGCAGCCAAGGGAGGTACACTGAAGCTTTCTTT. The whole variable domain, remainder taken from reference TRBV14 and TRBJ1-1, is EAGVTQFPSHSVIEKGQTVTLRCDPISGHDNLYWYRRVMGKEIKFLLHFVKESKQDESGMPNNRFLAERTGGTYSTLKVQPAELEDSGVYFCASSQGRYTEAFFGQGTRLTVV.

In this sample, this clonotype turned up many times. This sequence joins TRBV9 and TRBJ2-1; 11 bases map to TRBD2. CDR1 SGDLS and CDR2 YYNGEE come from the germline V gene. This CDR3 contains 15 residues. V dropped 4 bases and J dropped 8; count of bases not matched to a gene: 8. For the CDR3, the DNA is TGTGCCAGCAGCATTAGCGGGAGGGCCGGTGATGAGCAGTTCTTC. Translation: CASSISGRAGDEQFF.

J is TRBJ2-7 and V is TRBV28; 9 positions agree with TRBD2. This CDR3 is built from 16 residues. With V trimmed by 5 bases and J by 0 bases, 8 bases remained unmatched. Germline-derived CDR1 and CDR2 are MDHEN and SYDVKM. DNA of the CDR3: TGTGCCAGCAGTCCGCCGGGACTAGCCAGCTCCTACGAGCAGTACTTC. Residues: CASSPPGLASSYEQYF. Combining the CDR3 with reference TRBV28 and TRBJ2-7 gives the whole variable domain DVKVTQSSRYLVKRTGEKVFLECVQDMDHENMFWYRQDPGLGLRLIYFSYDVKMKEKGDIPEGYSVSREKKERFSLILESASTNQTSMYLCASSPPGLASSYEQYFGPGTRLTVT.

The chain couples TRBV11-2 to TRBJ1-5; 7 nucleotides line up with TRBD1. CDR3 length equals 17 residues. Trimming cost V 1 base and J 4 bases; bases outside gene matches: 10. Germline V gene lookup returns CDR1 SGHAT and CDR2 FQNNGV. The CDR3 DNA reads as TGTGCCAGCAGCTTAGCACGGGGACAGCCTGGTAATCAGCCCCAGCATTTT. Translated, it gives CASSLARGQPGNQPQHF.

Many counts were recorded for this clonotype. J is TRBJ1-2 and V is TRBV7-9; D gene ambiguous. CDR1 SEHNR and CDR2 FQNEAQ come from the germline V gene (reference sequence). V lost 1 base, J lost 8 bases, and 20 bases lay in between. The CDR3 totals 16 residues. The DNA for the CDR3 is TGTGCCAGCAGCTTAGTTCCACGGAAGAGGAATGAGGGCTACACCTTC. Translation gives CASSLVPRKRNEGYTF.

The rearrangement uses TRBV20-1 and TRBJ2-1; D possibly matches TRBD1 or TRBD2 (5 bases each). V was cut by 3 bases and J by 4 bases, with 16 bases left in between. CDR3 length: 15 amino acids. The germline CDR1 and CDR2 sequences are DFQATT and SNEGSKA (reference sequence). In DNA form, the CDR3 reads TGCAGTGCTAGTCCGGGGACCATGGATTACAATGAGCAGTTCTTC. This codes for CSASPGTMDYNEQFF.

For this clonotype: A much larger clone sits a single nucleotide away, making a read error possible. V usage is TRBV27 and J usage is TRBJ2-3; 10 nucleotides match TRBD2. V was pared by 2 bases and J by 5 bases, with 10 bases of the junction left unmatched. Germline assignment: CDR1 MNHEY and CDR2 SMNVEV (reference sequence). This CDR3 has 17 amino acids. For the CDR3, the DNA is TGTGCCAGCAGTTTACCAGCGGGAGGGCCTTTTATAGATACGCAGTATTTT. Its protein product is CASSLPAGGPFIDTQYF.

This clonotype was observed many times. V and J are TRBV5-1 and TRBJ1-1; 10 bases fit TRBD1. Per germline, CDR1 SGHRS and CDR2 YFSETQ. The length of the CDR3 is 17 residues. With 4 bases clipped from V and 4 bases from J, the junction kept 13 bases outside the gene matches. CDR3 bases: TGCGCCAGCAGCAAACCGACAGGGGGCGGCCCCAGCACTGAAGCTTTCTTT. Encoded protein: CASSKPTGGGPSTEAFF.

This clonotype was recorded a few times. This sequence joins TRBV6-2 or TRBV6-3 and TRBJ2-3; D possibly corresponds to TRBD1 (5 bases). Trimming took 9 bases from V and 7 from J, leaving 11 bases between them. The CDR3 totals 11 residues. Germline CDR1 and CDR2: MNHEY and SVGEGT. The CDR3 DNA sequence: TGTGCCAGTACAGGACCAAATACGCAGTATTTT. Translated: CASTGPNTQYF.

In its sample, this clonotype was seen many times. This chain uses TRBV20-1 with TRBJ2-1; 7 positions match TRBD1. Germline CDR1 reads DFQATT; CDR2 reads SNEGSKA (reference sequence). The V segment lost 3 bases and the J segment 8 bases; nucleotides outside the gene matches: 7. The CDR3 length is 13 residues. CDR3 protein: CSASGTENHEQFF. DNA of the CDR3: TGCAGTGCTAGTGGGACAGAGAACCATGAGCAGTTCTTC.

This clonotype was recorded many times. The J gene is TRBJ2-5, the V gene TRBV18; the match to TRBD2 covers 9 bases. Germline V gene sequence: CDR1 KGHSH, CDR2 LQKENI. Losses at the gene ends were 2 bases for V and 5 bases for J; bases not matched to a gene: 12. The CDR3 covers 17 residues. CDR3 in DNA: TGTGCCAGCTCACCAACAGTGTCGCGGGGGGGCACGGAGACCCAGTACTTC. This translates into CASSPTVSRGGTETQYF.

Ten or more counts support this clonotype. The rearrangement uses TRBV11-2 and TRBJ2-2; 9 bases fit TRBD2. V gave up 3 bases and J gave up 5 bases; unmatched junction bases: 7. CDR1 is SGHAT and CDR2 is FQNNGV in the germline V gene. The CDR3 is made up of 16 amino acids. The CDR3 spells CASSLLAGSQTGELFF. CDR3 DNA sequence: TGTGCCAGCAGCTTGCTAGCGGGGTCCCAGACCGGGGAGCTGTTTTTT.

The sample holds a few counts of this clonotype. V and J are TRBV19 and TRBJ2-2; D may be TRBD2 (6 bases). The CDR3 length is 15 residues. The germline V gene encodes CDR1 LNHDA and CDR2 SQIVND (reference sequence). Deletions cut 5 bases from V and 3 bases from J, with 13 bases between. CDR3 bases: TGTGCCAGTAGTCGCGGGGATCGGGACACCGGGGAGCTGTTTTTT. It is translated as CASSRGDRDTGELFF.

V gene TRBV19 combines with J gene TRBJ1-4, with a weak D call TRBD1 (6 bases). Germline CDR1 LNHDA, CDR2 SQIVND (reference sequence). The V end was cut by 6 bases, the J end by 7 bases, with 21 bases between. The CDR3 totals 16 residues. The CDR3 nucleotides read TGTGCCAGTAGATCCACCCCGGGGGGGGGCGGTGAAAAACTGTTTTTT. Its protein is CASRSTPGGGGEKLFF.

In this sample, this clonotype turned up many times. V gene TRBV30 combines with J gene TRBJ1-2, with D uncertain. V shed 8 bases and J shed 2 bases, with 15 bases lying between them. Germline V gene lookup returns CDR1 GTSNPN and CDR2 SVGIG (reference sequence). The CDR3 contains 13 residues. CDR3: CAGRILGNYGYTF. The CDR3 DNA reads as TGTGCCGGCAGGATTTTGGGGAACTATGGCTACACCTTC.